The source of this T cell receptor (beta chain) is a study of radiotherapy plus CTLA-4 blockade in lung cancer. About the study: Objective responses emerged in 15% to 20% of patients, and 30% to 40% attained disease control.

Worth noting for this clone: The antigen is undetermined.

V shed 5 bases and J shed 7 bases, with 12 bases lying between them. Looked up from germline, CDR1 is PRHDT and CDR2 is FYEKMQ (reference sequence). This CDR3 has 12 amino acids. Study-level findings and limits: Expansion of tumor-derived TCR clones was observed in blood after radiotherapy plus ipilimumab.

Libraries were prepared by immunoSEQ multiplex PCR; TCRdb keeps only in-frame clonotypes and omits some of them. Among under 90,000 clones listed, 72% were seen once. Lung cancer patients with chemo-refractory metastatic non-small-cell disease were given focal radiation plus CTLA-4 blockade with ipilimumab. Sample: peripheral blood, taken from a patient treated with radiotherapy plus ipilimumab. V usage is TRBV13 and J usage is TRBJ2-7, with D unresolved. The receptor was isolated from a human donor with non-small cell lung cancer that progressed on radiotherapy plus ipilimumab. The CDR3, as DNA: TGTGCCAGCAGCCCTTCCACGCGGGAGCAGTACTTC. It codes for CASSPSTREQYF.